A selection of T cell receptor beta chains follows, all from one sample in a study of T cell responses to AZD1222 COVID-19 vaccine. Clones were read by immunoSEQ multiplex PCR, and TCRdb kept only the in-frame ones, dropping some. The sample lists 100,000 to 150,000 clones, roughly 90% occurring once. Sequenced here: peripheral blood, sampled on day 0 of AZD1222 vaccination. Receptors originate from an adult in good health. Each CDR3 is given with its conserved first and last residue. The D gene is left open where the match is weak. Clone size is not always given. Where it is, it says once, few, many or a class for expanded clones.

TRBJ1-2 TRBV5-6 . . CASSLVRGPASYGYTF TGTGCCAGCAGCTTGGTTCGTGGCCCGGCGAGCTATGGCTACACCTTC
TRBJ1-4 TRBV6-5 few TRBD1 CASNEPHRGGEKLFF TGTGCCAGCAACGAGCCCCACAGGGGGGGGGAAAAACTGTTTTTT
TRBJ1-2 TRBV27 . . CASSPGLGGYTF TGTGCCAGCAGTCCGGGATTGGGCGGCTACACCTTC
TRBJ2-5 TRBV27 few . CASKGLSGGETQYF TGTGCCAGCAAAGGGCTTAGCGGTGGAGAGACCCAGTACTTC
TRBJ2-7 TRBV19 . . CASSIGGDFKQYF TGTGCCAGTAGTATAGGAGGGGATTTCAAGCAGTACTTC
TRBJ2-2 TRBV6-2/TRBV6-3 . TRBD1 CASSYSRTGGDTGELFF TGTGCCAGCAGTTACTCGAGAACAGGGGGTGACACCGGGGAGCTGTTTTTT
TRBJ1-6 TRBV3-1/TRBV3-2 . . CASSEGFLGSPLHF TGTGCCAGCAGCGAAGGGTTTTTAGGTTCACCCCTCCACTTT
TRBJ1-1 TRBV18 . . CASSPSGHANTEAFF TGTGCCAGCTCACCATCGGGACACGCAAACACTGAAGCTTTCTTT
TRBJ1-2 TRBV4-1 . . CASSQDRMVRSGYTF TGCGCCAGCAGCCAAGATCGGATGGTGAGGTCTGGCTACACCTTC
TRBJ2-1 TRBV19 once . CASTGADLPSSYNEQFF TGTGCCAGTACCGGAGCGGACCTACCGAGCTCCTACAATGAGCAGTTCTTC
TRBJ1-6 TRBV19 . TRBD1 CATGTGGSPLHF TGTGCCACCGGGACAGGGGGTTCACCCCTCCACTTT
TRBJ2-1 TRBV12-5 . TRBD1 CASGRDRGKAFF TGTGCTAGTGGTCGGGACAGGGGTAAGGCGTTCTTC
TRBJ1-1 TRBV27 . . CASSLWGNPLNTEAFF TGTGCCAGCAGTTTATGGGGGAATCCTCTGAACACTGAAGCTTTCTTT
TRBJ2-1 TRBV11-3 . TRBD2 CASSPGTSGGDEQFF TGTGCCAGCAGCCCTGGTACTAGCGGGGGGGATGAGCAGTTCTTC
TRBJ1-1 TRBV12-3/TRBV12-4 . . CASSTQEKAFF TGTGCCAGCAGTACACAGGAGAAGGCTTTCTTT
TRBJ2-7 TRBV4-1 . TRBD2 CASSELAGVSYEQYF TGCGCCAGCAGCGAACTAGCGGGGGTTTCCTACGAGCAGTACTTC
TRBJ1-2 TRBV7-2 . TRBD1 CASSLSWQGGNYGYTF TGTGCCAGCAGCTTATCGTGGCAGGGGGGCAACTATGGCTACACCTTC
TRBJ1-2 TRBV3-1/TRBV3-2 . TRBD1 CASSPGQGNYGYTF TGTGCCAGCAGCCCGGGACAGGGAAATTATGGCTACACCTTC
TRBJ1-2 TRBV6-5 . . CASSRAGTIKNGYTF TGTGCCAGCAGCCGTGCCGGGACGATTAAAAATGGCTACACCTTC
TRBJ1-5 TRBV27 . . CASSLQGREGPQHF TGTGCCAGCAGTTTACAGGGTAGGGAGGGGCCCCAGCATTTT
TRBJ1-3 TRBV6-5 . . CATQVAEGSGNTIYF TGTGCCACCCAGGTGGCGGAAGGGTCTGGAAACACCATATATTTT
TRBJ2-7 TRBV4-1 once . CASSQQAASYEQYF TGCGCCAGCAGCCAACAGGCCGCCTCCTACGAGCAGTACTTC
TRBJ2-7 TRBV11-2 . . CASSGSLDIPLNLYEQYF TGTGCCAGCAGCGGGAGTCTGGACATCCCTCTAAACCTCTACGAGCAGTACTTC
TRBJ1-1 TRBV18 . . CASSSGRNTEAFF TGTGCCAGCTCATCAGGACGGAACACTGAAGCTTTCTTT